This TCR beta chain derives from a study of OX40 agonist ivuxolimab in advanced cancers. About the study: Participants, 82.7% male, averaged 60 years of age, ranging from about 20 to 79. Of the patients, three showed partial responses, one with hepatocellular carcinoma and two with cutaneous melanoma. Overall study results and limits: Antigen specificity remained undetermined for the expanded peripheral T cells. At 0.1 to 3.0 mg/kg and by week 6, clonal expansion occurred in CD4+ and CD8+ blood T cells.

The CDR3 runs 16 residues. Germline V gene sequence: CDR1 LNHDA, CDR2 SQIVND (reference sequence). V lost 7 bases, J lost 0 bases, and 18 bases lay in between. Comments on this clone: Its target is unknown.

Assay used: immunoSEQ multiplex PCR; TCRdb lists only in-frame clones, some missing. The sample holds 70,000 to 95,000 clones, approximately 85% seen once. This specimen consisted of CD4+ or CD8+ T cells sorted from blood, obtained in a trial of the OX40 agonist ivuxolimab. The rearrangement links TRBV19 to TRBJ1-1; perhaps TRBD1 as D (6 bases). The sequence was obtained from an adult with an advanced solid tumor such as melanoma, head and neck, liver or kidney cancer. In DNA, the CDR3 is TGTGCCAGTAATGGACGTCCGAGGGGGTTGAACACTGAAGCTTTCTTT. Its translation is CASNGRPRGLNTEAFF.